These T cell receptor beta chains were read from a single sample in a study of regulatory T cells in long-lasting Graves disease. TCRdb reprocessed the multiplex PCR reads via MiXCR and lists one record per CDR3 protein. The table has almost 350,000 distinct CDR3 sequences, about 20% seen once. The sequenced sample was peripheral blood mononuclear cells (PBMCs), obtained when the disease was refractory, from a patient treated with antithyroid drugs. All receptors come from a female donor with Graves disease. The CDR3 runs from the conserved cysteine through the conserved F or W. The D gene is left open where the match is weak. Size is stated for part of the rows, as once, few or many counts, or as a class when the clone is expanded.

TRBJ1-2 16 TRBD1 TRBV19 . TGTGCCAGTAGTTCAGCCCGGGACAGTGTAAACTATGGCTACACCTTC CASSSARDSVNYGYTF
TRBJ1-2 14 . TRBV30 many TGTGCCTGGAGTGTACACTCTGGAGTGGATGGCTACACCTTC CAWSVHSGVDGYTF
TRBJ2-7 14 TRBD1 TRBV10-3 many TGTGCCATCAGCCCCGGGACAGGGGGCTGGGAGCAGTACTTC CAISPGTGGWEQYF
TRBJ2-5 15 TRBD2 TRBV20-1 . TGCAGTGCTAGTCGCAGACTAGCGGGATTAGAGACCCAGTACTTC CSASRRLAGLETQYF
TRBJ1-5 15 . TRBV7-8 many TGTGCCAGCAGCCATAACCAGGGAGCCAATCAGCCCCAGCATTTT CASSHNQGANQPQHF
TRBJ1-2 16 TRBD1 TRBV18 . TGTGCCAGCTCACCACTAGGACAGGGAGTCAACTATGGCTACACCTTC CASSPLGQGVNYGYTF
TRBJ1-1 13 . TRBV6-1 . TGTGCCGGCAGCCAAGGACAAAACACTGAAGCTTTCTTT CAGSQGQNTEAFF
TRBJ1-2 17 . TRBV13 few TGTGCCAGCAGCGCCTACCCCAGGTATATTGCTAACTATGGCTACACCTTC CASSAYPRYIANYGYTF
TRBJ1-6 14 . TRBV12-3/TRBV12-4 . TGTGCCAGCAGTTGGGGGGCACGGAATTCACCCCTCCACTTT CASSWGARNSPLHF
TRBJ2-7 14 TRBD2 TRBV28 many TGTGCCAGCAATGGTCCGGGGGGTTTTTACGAGCAGTACTTC CASNGPGGFYEQYF
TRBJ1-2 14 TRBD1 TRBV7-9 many TGTGCCAGCAGCTCCCTACCGGGACAGGGTCCGCTCACCTTC CASSSLPGQGPLTF
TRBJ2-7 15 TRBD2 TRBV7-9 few TGTGCCAGCAGCCCAGCCGGGACTAGCGGGATGGAGCAGTACTTC CASSPAGTSGMEQYF
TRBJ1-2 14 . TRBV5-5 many TGTGCCAGCAGCTTGGAGGGGCAGACGTATGGCTACACCTTC CASSLEGQTYGYTF
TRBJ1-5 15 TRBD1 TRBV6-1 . TGTGCCAGCAGTGAGACAGGGGGCTTCGTCGGGCCCCAGCATTTT CASSETGGFVGPQHF
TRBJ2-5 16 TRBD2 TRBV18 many TGTGCCAGCTCACCAGGGATCTCTAGCGGGGGAGAGACCCAGTACTTC CASSPGISSGGETQYF
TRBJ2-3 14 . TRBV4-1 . TGCGCCAGCAGCCACCCTGGGAGCACAGATACGCAGTATTTT CASSHPGSTDTQYF
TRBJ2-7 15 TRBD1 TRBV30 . TGTGCCTGGAGTGGCCGGGACAGGGTCCTCTACGAGCAGTACTTC CAWSGRDRVLYEQYF
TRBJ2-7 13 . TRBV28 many TGTGCCAGCAGTTCAATATTCGCCTACGAGCAGTACTTC CASSSIFAYEQYF
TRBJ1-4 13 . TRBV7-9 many TGTGCCAGCAGCCACCCAGGACTTTCCGAAAGGTTTTTT CASSHPGLSERFF
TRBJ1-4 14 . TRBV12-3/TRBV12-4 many TGTGCCAGCAGTTTTGGTCAGGCCTTCAAAAAACTGTTTTTT CASSFGQAFKKLFF
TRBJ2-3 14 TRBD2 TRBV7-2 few TGTGCCAGCAGCTTCAGCGGGGGGGCCGATACGCAGTATTTT CASSFSGGADTQYF
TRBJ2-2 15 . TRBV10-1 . TGCGCCAGCAGTGCAACGACACAGGGATCGGGGGAGCTGTTTTTT CASSATTQGSGELFF
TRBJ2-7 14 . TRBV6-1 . TGTGCCAGCAGGAACCGGGACTCATCCTACGAGCAGTACTTC CASRNRDSSYEQYF
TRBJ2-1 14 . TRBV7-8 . TGTGCCAGCAGCGGGGGAGCCACCTACAATGAGCAGTTCTTC CASSGGATYNEQFF